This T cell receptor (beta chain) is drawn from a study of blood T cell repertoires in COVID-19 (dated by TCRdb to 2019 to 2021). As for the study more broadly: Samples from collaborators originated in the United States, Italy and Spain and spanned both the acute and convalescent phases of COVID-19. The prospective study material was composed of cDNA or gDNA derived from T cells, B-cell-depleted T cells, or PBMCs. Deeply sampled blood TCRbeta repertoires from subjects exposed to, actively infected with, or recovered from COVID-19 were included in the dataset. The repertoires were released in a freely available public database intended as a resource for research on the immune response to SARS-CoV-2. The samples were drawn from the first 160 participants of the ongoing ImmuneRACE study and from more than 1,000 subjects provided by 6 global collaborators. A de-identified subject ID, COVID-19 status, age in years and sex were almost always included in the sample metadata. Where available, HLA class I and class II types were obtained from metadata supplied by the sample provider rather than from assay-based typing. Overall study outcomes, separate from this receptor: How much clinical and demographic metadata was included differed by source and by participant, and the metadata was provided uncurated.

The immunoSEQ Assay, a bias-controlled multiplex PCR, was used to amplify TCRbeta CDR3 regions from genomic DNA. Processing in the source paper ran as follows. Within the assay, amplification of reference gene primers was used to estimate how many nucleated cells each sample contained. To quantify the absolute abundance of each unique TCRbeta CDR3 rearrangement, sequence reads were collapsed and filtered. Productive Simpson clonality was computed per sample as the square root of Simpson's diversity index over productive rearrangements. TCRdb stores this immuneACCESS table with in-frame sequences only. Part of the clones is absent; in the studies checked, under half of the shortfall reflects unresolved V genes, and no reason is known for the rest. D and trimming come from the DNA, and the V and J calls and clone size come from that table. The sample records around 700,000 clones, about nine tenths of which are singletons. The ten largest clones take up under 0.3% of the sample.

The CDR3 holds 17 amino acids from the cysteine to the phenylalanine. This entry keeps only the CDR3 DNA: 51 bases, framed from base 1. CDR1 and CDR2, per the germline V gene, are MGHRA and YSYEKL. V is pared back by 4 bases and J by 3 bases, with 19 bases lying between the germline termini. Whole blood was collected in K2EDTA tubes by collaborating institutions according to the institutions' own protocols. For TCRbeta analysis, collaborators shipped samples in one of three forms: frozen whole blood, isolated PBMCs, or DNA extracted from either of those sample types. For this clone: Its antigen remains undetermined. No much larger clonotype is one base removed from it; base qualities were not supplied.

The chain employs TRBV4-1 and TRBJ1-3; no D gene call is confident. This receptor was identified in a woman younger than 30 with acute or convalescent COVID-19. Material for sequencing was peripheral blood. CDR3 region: CASSPQGAVGGGNTIYF. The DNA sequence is TGCGCCAGCAGCCCCCAAGGCGCTGTGGGAGGTGGAAACACCATATATTTT.